What follows describes a single TCR beta chain. These data belong to a study of tumor-infiltrating lymphocytes in oesophageal squamous cell carcinoma. MiXCR, run by TCRdb on the PCR reads, gives a single entry per CDR3 protein. This sample carries fewer than 20,000 distinct CDR3 sequences, roughly 50% of them seen once, and the ten largest clones take 44%. This CDR3 is 13 amino acids long. Trimming removed 3 bases from V and 4 bases from J, with 8 bases in between. The chain uses TRBV12-3 or TRBV12-4 and TRBJ2-3, with D perhaps being TRBD1 or TRBD2 (5 bases each). Material for sequencing was normal esophageal tissue next to the tumor. The source of this sequence is a female donor with esophageal squamous cell carcinoma. CDR3 in amino acids: CASSFQGADTQYF. CDR3 nucleotides: TGTGCCAGCAGTTTTCAGGGAGCAGATACGCAGTATTTT.